These T cell receptor beta chains were read from a single sample in a study of vaccination effects on CD4 cells after COVID-19. The data were produced by immunoSEQ multiplex PCR, yet TCRdb's version contains in-frame clones alone and is incomplete. The table records 70,000 or so clones, roughly three quarters of them present only once. The antigens of these receptors remain unknown. The sample was CD4+ T cells from PBMCs cultured without peptide, taken before COVID-19 vaccination. These receptors were taken from a human donor who received a COVID-19 vaccine. CDR3s leave out the opening cysteine and the closing phenylalanine or tryptophan. The listing skips clone size in some rows; elsewhere it reads once, few, many or a size class.

J	size	V	CDR3
TRBJ2-5	.	TRBV27	ASSPTGQGLNQETQY
TRBJ2-3	.	TRBV29-1	SVVRAAHTDTQY
TRBJ2-1	.	TRBV25-1	ASSDPEGVSEQF
TRBJ1-6	few	TRBV7-3	ASSSGRNNSPLH
TRBJ1-1	.	TRBV18	ASSPYLDSPQ
TRBJ1-4	.	TRBV30	AWSKDSRNEKLF
TRBJ2-5	.	TRBV18	ASSPARQETQY
TRBJ1-5	once	TRBV2	ASSERGGVRQPQH
TRBJ2-3	.	TRBV5-1	ASSQTSGETDTQY
TRBJ2-1	.	TRBV4-1	ASSQRPGLDNNEQF
TRBJ2-2	.	TRBV19	ASSGTGWTGELF
TRBJ1-1	.	TRBV19	ASSLMTGSMNTEAF
TRBJ2-1	.	TRBV24-1	ATSDTGTSYNEQF
TRBJ2-3	.	TRBV24-1	ATSDPAPATDTQY
TRBJ1-4	.	TRBV12-3/TRBV12-4	ASSLGQGEKLF
TRBJ2-2	few	TRBV19	ASSRTSGPARNTGELF
TRBJ1-1	.	TRBV28	ASTVFRGRNTEAF
TRBJ2-5	.	TRBV21-1	ASSIHRGLIPGAQETQY
TRBJ1-5	.	TRBV28	ATAKGGSNQPQH
TRBJ2-1	.	TRBV24-1	ATSDRYRGHNEQF
TRBJ2-5	.	TRBV19	ASSYRQGAQETQY
TRBJ1-1	.	TRBV5-1	ASSFTRNTEAF
TRBJ1-4	.	TRBV5-1	ASRAGPTNEKLF
TRBJ1-1	.	TRBV5-5	ASSWQLNTEAF
TRBJ2-3	.	TRBV9	ASSVAAGPYTDTQY
TRBJ1-2	few	TRBV4-1	ASSLDGRSYT
TRBJ1-1	.	TRBV4-3	ASSLVPSHIPSTEAF
TRBJ1-5	.	TRBV6-2/TRBV6-3	ASSSYTGGVQPQH
TRBJ2-2	.	TRBV7-5	ARSLVRIGELF
TRBJ2-1	few	TRBV19	ASSRPPGGRVSYNEQF
TRBJ1-2	once	TRBV4-3	ASSQGANQDYGYT
TRBJ1-6	.	TRBV13	ASSFTGGVGSPLH
TRBJ1-4	.	TRBV28	VIQNNEKLF
TRBJ1-1	.	TRBV7-2	ASSLMAGDSGTEAF
TRBJ1-1	few	TRBV18	ASSLLGQGDTEAF
TRBJ2-5	.	TRBV24-1	ATSEWTGSGETQY
TRBJ2-4	.	TRBV18	ASSPRGVSADAGHLNIQY
TRBJ1-5	.	TRBV24-1	ATDCQGAGHQPQH
TRBJ1-6	.	TRBV6-5	ASDPPTGSNSPLH
TRBJ2-1	.	TRBV5-6	ASSLVVGNEQF
TRBJ1-2	.	TRBV28	ASSALSGGYT
TRBJ2-5	.	TRBV5-1	ASSRLEYVETQY
TRBJ2-5	.	TRBV18	ASSRLGGAGQETQY
TRBJ1-2	.	TRBV24-1	ATSASRANYGYT
TRBJ2-2	.	TRBV3-1/TRBV3-2	ASSQAAWGGELF
TRBJ1-1	.	TRBV11-2	ASSRGTPNMNTEAF
TRBJ2-6	.	TRBV19	ASSIYSRTGLSGANVLT
TRBJ2-2	.	TRBV5-1	ASSSGGGSGSNTGELF
TRBJ2-4	.	TRBV7-2	ASSLSGQGGIQY